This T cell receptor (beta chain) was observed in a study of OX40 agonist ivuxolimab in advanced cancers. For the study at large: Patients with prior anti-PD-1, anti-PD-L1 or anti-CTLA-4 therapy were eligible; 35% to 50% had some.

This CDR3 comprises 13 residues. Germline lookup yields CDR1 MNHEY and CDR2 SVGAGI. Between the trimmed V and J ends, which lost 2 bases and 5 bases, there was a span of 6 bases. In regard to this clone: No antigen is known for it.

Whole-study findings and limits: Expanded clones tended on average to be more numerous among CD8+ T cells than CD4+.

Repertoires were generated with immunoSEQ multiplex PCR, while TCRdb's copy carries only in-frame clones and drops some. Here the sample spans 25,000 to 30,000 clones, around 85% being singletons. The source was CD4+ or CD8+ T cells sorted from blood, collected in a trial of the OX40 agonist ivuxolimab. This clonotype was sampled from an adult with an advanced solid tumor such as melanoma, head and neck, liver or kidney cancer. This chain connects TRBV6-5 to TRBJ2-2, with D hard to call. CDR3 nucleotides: TGTGCCAGCAGTTACAAGGAGACCGGGGAGCTGTTTTTT. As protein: CASSYKETGELFF.